This record covers a single TCR beta chain. Its target is not known. The sample belongs to a study of T-cell memory formation after mild COVID-19. Findings and limits, study-wide: Mostly located in CM and EM were contracting CD4+ clones, with contracting CD8+ clones located in EMRA.

Trimming shortened V by 3 bases and J by 3 bases, and 18 bases separated the two germline ends. Germline CDR1 and CDR2: KGHDR and SFDVKD. The CDR3 totals 17 residues. TCRdb re-derived calls from the 5' RACE reads in MiXCR, one entry per CDR3 protein. Here the sample spans more than 350,000 distinct CDR3 sequences, roughly 20% being singletons. This receptor was taken from an adult woman who had mild COVID-19 (a few samples of this study predate the infection). Cell type and time point are not known. Sequencing was performed on PBMCs or a T cell subset sorted from them (not recorded which). This chain joins TRBV24-1 and TRBJ2-3; possible D gene TRBD2, 6 bases. The CDR3 sequence: CATSDPGLLEGTDTQYF. The CDR3 DNA follows: TGTGCCACCAGTGATCCTGGACTACTAGAGGGAACAGATACGCAGTATTTT.